This T cell receptor beta chain is from a study of blood T cell repertoires in COVID-19. The CDR3 has 13 residues. The ends were cut back, 3 bases at V and 2 bases at J, with 10 bases in the middle. Germline CDR1 and CDR2: GTSNPN and SVGIG (reference sequence). Profiled with immunoSEQ multiplex PCR; TCRdb holds only in-frame clones, not every one. The repertoire holds 230,000 or so clones, with around 88% as singletons. The sample consisted of peripheral blood. The chain uses TRBV30 and TRBJ2-5; D perhaps matches TRBD2 (5 bases). This receptor was identified in a man aged 40-49 years with active or convalescent COVID-19. DNA for the CDR3: TGTGCCTGGAGCCACAGCGGACAAGAGACCCAGTACTTC. Its translation: CAWSHSGQETQYF.